This T cell receptor (beta chain) was sequenced during a study of blood T cell repertoires in COVID-19. Across the study: Italy, Spain and the United States were the sources of the convalescent and acute COVID-19 samples.

In the original workflow: Using reference gene primer amplification, nucleated cell counts were estimated. The method was immunoSEQ multiplex PCR; TCRdb's version includes in-frame clones alone and lacks a portion of them. V and J calls and clone size are copied from that table; D and trimming were computed from the DNA. This sample carries about 140,000 clones, 84% of them seen once, and the ten largest clones take roughly 10%. Germline V lookup: CDR1 MNHEY, CDR2 SMNVEV (reference sequence). V lost 6 bases and J 5 bases, leaving 10 bases between the germline ends. The CDR3 length is 13 residues. This receptor was identified in a woman aged 80 or over in a cohort sampled during active or convalescent COVID-19. The rearrangement uses TRBV27 and TRBJ1-4; D is undetermined. The sequenced sample was peripheral blood. CDR3 nucleotide sequence: TGTGCCAGCAGGGACTTCCTGAATGAAAAACTGTTTTTT. Translation gives CASRDFLNEKLFF.